A single sample gave rise to the 10 T cell receptor beta chains below, sequenced in a study of T cells after yellow fever vaccination. TCRdb re-called the 5' RACE reads through MiXCR, storing one row per CDR3 protein. The data contain 200,000 to 300,000 distinct CDR3 sequences, around 6.7% of them seen just once; the ten biggest clones take up more than 1%. The sequenced sample was CD4+ T cells sorted from PBMCs, obtained on the day of the yellow fever booster vaccination. These receptors were obtained from a man aged 25 to 40 who received the YFV17D yellow fever vaccine.

This clonotype was recorded a few times. The rearrangement joins TRBV10-3 to TRBJ2-3; D may be TRBD1 or TRBD2 (6 bases each). This CDR3 spans 14 amino acids. The germline V gene encodes CDR1 ENHRY and CDR2 SYGVKD. V lost 7 bases to trimming and J lost 2 bases, with 13 bases between them. CDR3 sequence reads: CAITEGGSTDTQYF. CDR3 nucleotides: TGTGCCATCACCGAGGGGGGATCCACAGATACGCAGTATTTT.

This clonotype appeared many times. The DNA of the CDR3 is TGCAGTGCTTTAGGACTAGCGGGAGGAAAGCAGTACTTC. Translation: CSALGLAGGKQYF. The V and J genes are TRBV20-1 and TRBJ2-7; 14 nucleotides agree with TRBD2. Unmatched junction bases numbered 5, after V lost 5 bases and J lost 8 bases. Germline CDR1 and CDR2: DFQATT and SNEGSKA (reference sequence). CDR3 length equals 13 residues.

There are many counts of this clonotype. The genes are TRBV12-3 or TRBV12-4 and TRBJ2-1, with TRBD2 matching 12 bases. After removal of 8 bases from V and 7 bases from J, the junction contained 3 bases not matched to a gene. This CDR3 has 13 amino acids. The CDR3 sequence: CASLTSGSNEQFF. CDR3 DNA sequence: TGTGCCAGCCTGACTAGCGGGAGTAATGAGCAGTTCTTC.

The chain carries TRBV7-2 and TRBJ2-1; D may be TRBD1 (5 bases). Germline-derived CDR1 and CDR2 are SGHTA and FQGNSA. The CDR3 runs 14 residues. The V and J ends lost 4 bases and 2 bases respectively, with 9 bases between them. CDR3 in amino acids: CASSSQGAYNEQFF. DNA of the CDR3: TGTGCCAGCAGCTCTCAGGGTGCCTACAATGAGCAGTTCTTC.

This clonotype was seen a handful of times. The V gene is TRBV29-1, the J gene TRBJ2-7, with 12 bases identical to TRBD2. V lost 6 bases to trimming and J lost 0 bases; unmatched junction nucleotides: 3. This CDR3 spans 14 amino acids. Looked up from germline, CDR1 is SQVTM and CDR2 is ANQGSEA. The CDR3: CSVATSGSSYEQYF. DNA for the CDR3: TGCAGCGTCGCGACTAGCGGGAGCTCCTACGAGCAGTACTTC.

The rearrangement uses TRBV3-1 and TRBJ2-5, with TRBD1 matching 9 bases. The CDR3 is 15 residues long. CDR1 LGHDT and CDR2 YNNKEL come from the germline V gene (reference sequence). V trimming: 5 bases; J trimming: 4 bases; junction bases outside the gene matches: 8. The CDR3 DNA reads TGTGCCAGCAGCAAACAGGGGGCGCTGGGAGAGACCCAGTACTTC. Its protein product is CASSKQGALGETQYF.

This clonotype was seen only a few times. The chain is built from TRBV6-1 and TRBJ2-2; tentative D call: TRBD2 (5 bases). Germline V lookup: CDR1 MNHNS, CDR2 SASEGT. V lost 8 bases, J lost 6 bases, and 19 bases lay in between. The CDR3 has 15 residues. The CDR3 loop is CASWKLLGSAGELFF. The DNA for the CDR3 is TGTGCCAGCTGGAAGCTACTAGGGAGTGCCGGGGAGCTGTTTTTT.

In its sample, this clonotype was seen many times. The rearrangement uses TRBV11-1 and TRBJ2-7; TRBD2 agrees at 11 bases. V shed 5 bases, J shed 6 bases, and the junction held 12 bases outside the gene matches. Germline CDR1 and CDR2: SGHAT and FQDESV (reference sequence). This CDR3 has 16 amino acids. CDR3 residues: CASSLFTSGSSGEQYF. The DNA for the CDR3 is TGTGCCAGCAGCCTCTTCACTAGCGGGAGTTCAGGCGAGCAGTACTTC.

This clonotype was observed at least ten times. The V and J genes are TRBV7-2 and TRBJ2-3; TRBD2 matches 8 bases. The CDR3 consists of 13 residues. CDR1 SGHTA and CDR2 FQGNSA come from the germline V gene. After removal of 10 bases from V and 5 bases from J, the junction contained 8 bases not matched to a gene. The CDR3 DNA sequence: TGTGCCACCTCAAGCGGGAGAAAAGATACGCAGTATTTT. Protein product: CATSSGRKDTQYF.

This chain uses TRBV7-9 with TRBJ2-2; 8 bases match TRBD2. In germline, CDR1 is SEHNR, CDR2 FQNEAQ (reference sequence). The V and J ends lost 4 bases and 8 bases, in that order; junction bases with no gene match: 12. The CDR3 covers 16 residues. The CDR3 here is CASSSRGASGSGELFF. CDR3 sequence (DNA): TGTGCCAGCAGCTCAAGAGGGGCTAGCGGGTCAGGGGAGCTGTTTTTT.